Listed here are 30 T cell receptor beta chains from one sample, sequenced in a study of cytomegalovirus exposure and HLA in healthy donors. TCRdb's copy holds only in-frame clones and misses some; the assay was immunoSEQ multiplex PCR. This sample has tens of thousands of clones, with around 85% found just once. The sample was PBMCs. These receptors were taken from a man younger than 40 in good health and CMV-seronegative.

The chain has TRBV9 and TRBJ2-3, with a tentative D call TRBD2 (5 bases). Germline V CDR1 and CDR2: SGDLS, YYNGEE. There are 21 residues in the CDR3. Trimming pared 0 bases from V and 0 bases from J, leaving 26 bases between. The CDR3 DNA is TGTGCCAGCAGCGTAGATCAACGGGGTTCGAAATTTCGAACCAGCACAGATACGCAGTATTTT. Its translation is CASSVDQRGSKFRTSTDTQYF.

This chain uses TRBV30 with TRBJ1-2, with unresolved D. The CDR3 loop spans 12 amino acids. V was pared by 4 bases and J by 4 bases, with 10 bases between. CDR1 is GTSNPN and CDR2 is SVGIG in the germline V gene (reference sequence). CDR3 residues: CAWMGDFYGYTF. DNA for the CDR3: TGTGCCTGGATGGGAGACTTCTATGGCTACACCTTC.

This chain uses TRBV10-3 with TRBJ1-4, with 7 bases identical to TRBD1. Germline trimming cut 10 bases from V and 6 bases from J; bases unmatched to any gene: 11. Germline values: CDR1 ENHRY, CDR2 SYGVKD. This CDR3 is 14 amino acids long. As DNA, the CDR3 is TGTGCCACCTGTCCGGGACAGCCTCATGAAAAACTGTTTTTT. This codes for CATCPGQPHEKLFF.

Only one count was recorded for this clone. The V and J genes are TRBV11-1 and TRBJ1-1; D is possibly TRBD1 (6 bases). CDR3 length: 17 residues. CDR1 is SGHAT and CDR2 is FQDESV in the germline V gene (reference sequence). The V end was cut by 1 base, the J end by 1 base, with 16 bases between. CDR3 coding DNA: TGTGCCAGCAGCTTAGTGGGAGTGGGGGCCCGGAACACTGAAGCTTTCTTT. This sequence encodes CASSLVGVGARNTEAFF.

J is TRBJ1-6 and V is TRBV11-3; 7 nucleotides line up with TRBD1. Germline CDR1 reads SGHNT; CDR2 reads YENEEA. The CDR3 has 13 residues. Trimming took 5 bases from V and 7 from J; bases not matched to a gene: 2. This CDR3 reads CASSRDRNSPLHF. CDR3 coding DNA: TGTGCCAGCAGCAGGGACAGAAATTCACCCCTCCACTTT. The entire variable domain, with the rest obtained from reference TRBV11-3 and TRBJ1-6, is as follows: EAGVVQSPRYKIIEKKQPVAFWCNPISGHNTLYWYLQNLGQGPELLIRYENEEAVDDSQLPKDRFSAERLKGVDSTLKIQPAELGDSAVYLCASSRDRNSPLHFGNGTRLTVT.

This clone was seen a few times. The chain couples TRBV9 to TRBJ1-6; D may be TRBD1 (6 bases). Trimming removed 0 bases at V and 6 bases at J, with 10 bases between. Germline V gene sequence: CDR1 SGDLS, CDR2 YYNGEE. CDR3 size: 15 residues. CDR3 region: CASSVEWTANSPLHF. The CDR3 nucleotides read TGTGCCAGCAGCGTAGAGTGGACAGCTAATTCACCCCTCCACTTT. Based on the CDR3 plus reference TRBV9 and TRBJ1-6, the full variable domain is DSGVTQTPKHLITATGQRVTLRCSPRSGDLSVYWYQQSLDQGLQFLIQYYNGEERAKGNILERFSAQQFPDLHSELNLSSLELGDSALYFCASSVEWTANSPLHFGNGTRLTVT.

This chain connects TRBV7-3 to TRBJ1-5; D might be TRBD1 (5 bases). The CDR3 has 13 residues. The V gene's germline CDR1 is SGHTA and CDR2 FQGTGA. V was cut by 5 bases and J by 5 bases, with 10 bases left in between. For the CDR3, the DNA is TGTGCCAGCAGCCCTACCAGGGATCAGCCCCAGCATTTT. Its protein product is CASSPTRDQPQHF.

The chain links TRBV5-1 to TRBJ2-2; TRBD1 matches 10 bases. Unmatched junction bases numbered 6, after V lost 0 bases and J lost 7 bases. Germline V lookup: CDR1 SGHRS, CDR2 YFSETQ. The length of the CDR3 is 16 residues. The CDR3 here is CASSLDGQGVLGELFF. The CDR3 coding sequence is TGCGCCAGCAGCTTGGATGGACAGGGGGTGCTCGGGGAGCTGTTTTTT.

The chain uses TRBV4-1 and TRBJ1-1; weak D call: TRBD1 (5 bases). CDR1 and CDR2 (germline): MGHRA, YSYEKL. The CDR3 consists of 16 residues. Trimming removed 5 bases from V and 1 base from J, with 17 bases in between. This CDR3 is CASSKWGGLKNTEAFF. The CDR3 bases are TGCGCCAGCAGCAAATGGGGGGGACTCAAGAACACTGAAGCTTTCTTT.

The chain joins TRBV19 to TRBJ2-7; TRBD1 matches 9 bases. Germline CDR1 LNHDA, CDR2 SQIVND (reference sequence). CDR3 length: 13 residues. The trim removed 4 bases at V and 5 bases at J, leaving 3 bases unmatched. CDR3 in amino acids: CASSRTGVNEQYF. DNA of the CDR3: TGTGCCAGTAGTAGGACAGGGGTAAACGAGCAGTACTTC.

This chain joins TRBV9 and TRBJ2-1; D gene unclear. Trimming left V 4 bases short and J 7 bases short, with 15 bases between. There are 14 residues in the CDR3. The germline V gene encodes CDR1 SGDLS and CDR2 YYNGEE. The CDR3 DNA sequence: TGTGCCAGCAGCCCCCGACCCAGAGGTAATGAGCAGTTCTTC. This encodes CASSPRPRGNEQFF.

The chain combines TRBV5-4 with TRBJ2-7, with TRBD2 identical over 14 bases. This CDR3 region has 15 residues. With 4 bases clipped from V and 6 bases from J, the junction kept 6 bases outside the gene matches. Germline values: CDR1 SGHNT, CDR2 YYREEE (reference sequence). CDR3 protein: CASSPGTSGSIEQYV. In DNA, the CDR3 is TGTGCCAGCAGCCCCGGGACTAGCGGGAGTATCGAGCAGTACGTC.

The chain carries TRBV5-5 and TRBJ2-5, with 7 positions matching TRBD1. Germline V gene data show CDR1 as SGHKS and CDR2 as YYEKEE (reference sequence). This CDR3 region has 15 residues. Trimming took 1 base from V and 3 from J; bases not matched to a gene: 6. CDR3 nucleotides: TGTGCCAGCAGCTTGACGGGGACAGAGAAAGAGACCCAGTACTTC. Translated, it gives CASSLTGTEKETQYF.

The chain combines TRBV11-2 with TRBJ1-2, with D maybe TRBD1 (6 bases). Germline lookup yields CDR1 SGHAT and CDR2 FQNNGV. CDR3 length equals 15 residues. V lost 3 bases and J lost 6, with 17 bases in between. The CDR3 DNA reads TGTGCCAGCAGCTTCTTGACAGGATTGCCTGATGGCTACACCTTC. Its translation: CASSFLTGLPDGYTF.

The rearrangement links TRBV5-1 to TRBJ1-4; 7 positions agree with TRBD1. Germline CDR1 SGHRS, CDR2 YFSETQ. Losses at the gene ends were 7 bases for V and 4 bases for J; bases not matched to a gene: 7. CDR3 length equals 14 residues. The CDR3, as DNA: TGCGCCAGCGGGGAGACAGGGAGTAATGAAAAACTGTTTTTT. Amino acid sequence: CASGETGSNEKLFF.

The rearrangement uses TRBV11-3 and TRBJ1-6; 7 positions agree with TRBD1. CDR1 SGHNT and CDR2 YENEEA come from the germline V gene. The CDR3 loop spans 17 amino acids. J was trimmed by 7 bases and V by 1 base; bases with no gene match: 10. The CDR3 bases are TGTGCCAGCAGCTTAGTCCGCCGGGACAGAGTCAATTCACCCCTCCACTTT. Its protein product is CASSLVRRDRVNSPLHF.

V and J are TRBV6-6 and TRBJ1-2; TRBD1 agrees at 8 bases. The V gene end was trimmed by 0 bases and the J gene end by 0 bases; junction bases not matched to a gene: 3. Germline V gives CDR1 MNHNY, CDR2 SVGAGI (reference sequence). The CDR3 loop spans 16 amino acids. CDR3 sequence: CASSYSDRGTNYGYTF. In DNA form, the CDR3 reads TGTGCCAGCAGTTACTCCGACAGGGGAACTAACTATGGCTACACCTTC.

J is TRBJ2-1 and V is TRBV7-3; D might be TRBD2 (6 bases). The V end was cut by 1 base, the J end by 7 bases, with 8 bases between. Germline CDR1 and CDR2: SGHTA and FQGTGA. CDR3 length: 13 residues. The CDR3 nucleotides are TGTGCCAGCAGCTTAAGACGGGGGAATGAGCAGTTCTTC. This gives the protein CASSLRRGNEQFF.

The V and J genes are TRBV4-3 and TRBJ2-7; 7 nucleotides match TRBD1. The CDR3 runs 16 residues. CDR1 is LGHNA and CDR2 is YSLEER in the germline V gene. J gave up 1 base and V 0 bases, and 6 bases lay outside the gene matches. The CDR3 DNA reads TGCGCCAGCAGCCAAGATTCGGCAGGGGGATCCTACGAGCAGTACTTC. Amino acid sequence: CASSQDSAGGSYEQYF.

The rearrangement uses TRBV4-3 and TRBJ2-3; D ambiguous. The CDR3 covers 15 residues. From germline, CDR1 is LGHNA and CDR2 YSLEER. With 1 base removed from V and 3 bases from J, the gap between germline ends came to 11 bases. The CDR3 DNA follows: TGCGCCAGCAGCCAAGGGAGTGGAAAGACAGATACGCAGTATTTT. This codes for CASSQGSGKTDTQYF.

J is TRBJ2-7 and V is TRBV14; tentative D call: TRBD2 (6 bases). The CDR3 covers 14 residues. The ends were cut back, 4 bases at V and 6 bases at J, with 16 bases in the middle. Germline-derived CDR1 and CDR2 are SGHDN and FVKESK. The CDR3 nucleotides read TGTGCCAGCAGCCCCTCCACGCGGGATGGCGAGCAGTACTTC. Translated: CASSPSTRDGEQYF.

This chain connects TRBV18 to TRBJ2-7; D unclear. Looked up from germline, CDR1 is KGHSH and CDR2 is LQKENI. Trimming took 6 bases from V and 4 from J, leaving 7 bases between them. The CDR3 is 11 residues long. CDR3 residues: CASSDGYEQYV. The CDR3 DNA sequence: TGTGCCAGCTCTGACGGGTACGAGCAGTACGTC.

This clone was counted a few times. The genes are TRBV7-8 and TRBJ1-5; D is perhaps TRBD1 (5 bases). V shed 2 bases and J shed 4 bases, with 12 bases lying between them. This CDR3 contains 15 residues. Germline assignment: CDR1 SGHVS and CDR2 FQNEAQ. This chain's CDR3 is CASSLNGQGNQPQHF. The CDR3 DNA reads TGTGCCAGCAGCTTAAACGGGCAGGGTAATCAGCCCCAGCATTTT.

This chain connects TRBV2 to TRBJ1-1; the D is unclear. The CDR3 contains 12 residues. V lost 2 bases, J lost 7 bases, and 8 bases lay in between. Germline V gives CDR1 SNHLY, CDR2 FYNNEI. CDR3 region: CASSEWALEAFF. For the CDR3, the DNA is TGTGCCAGCAGTGAATGGGCACTTGAAGCTTTCTTT.

The CDR3 coding sequence is TGTGCCAGCAGCATCCATCAGAATGAGCAGTTCTTC. It yields the protein CASSIHQNEQFF. J is TRBJ2-1 and V is TRBV5-8; D is uncertain. The CDR3 sequence is 12 residues long. The ends were cut back, 4 bases at V and 7 bases at J, with 9 bases in the middle. CDR1 and CDR2 (germline): SGHTS, YDEGEE.

In its sample, this clone was seen a few times. J is TRBJ2-7 and V is TRBV27; a possible D gene is TRBD1 (6 bases). Germline values: CDR1 MNHEY, CDR2 SMNVEV (reference sequence). CDR3 length equals 14 residues. V lost 8 bases, J lost 0 bases, and 14 bases lay in between. The CDR3 coding sequence is TGTGCCAGCGGATGGGGGCCTAGCTCCTACGAGCAGTACTTC. Translated: CASGWGPSSYEQYF.

V and J are TRBV6-1 and TRBJ2-5, with D possibly TRBD1 on 6 matching bases. Germline-derived CDR1 and CDR2 are MNHNS and SASEGT. With 7 bases removed from V and 1 base from J, the gap between germline ends came to 10 bases. This CDR3 spans 13 amino acids. CDR3 region: CASTEGGQETQYF. In nucleotides, the CDR3 is TGTGCCAGCACCGAAGGGGGCCAAGAGACCCAGTACTTC.

The chain is built from TRBV29-1 and TRBJ2-2; the D gene is possibly TRBD2 (5 bases). CDR1 and CDR2 from the germline V gene are SQVTM and ANQGSEA. V dropped 7 bases and J dropped 4 bases, with 13 bases sitting between them. This CDR3 comprises 13 residues. CDR3 sequence: CSGPDFLTGELFF. The CDR3 region has the DNA TGCAGCGGACCGGACTTCCTCACCGGGGAGCTGTTTTTT.

CDR3 residues: CATSSRGQEINTGELFF. As DNA, the CDR3 is TGTGCCACCAGCAGCCGAGGACAGGAAATCAACACCGGGGAGCTGTTTTTT. The chain links TRBV15 to TRBJ2-2, with 7 bases lining up with TRBD1. CDR1 is LNHNV and CDR2 is YYDKDF in the germline V gene (reference sequence). Trimming cost V 3 bases and J 2 bases; bases outside gene matches: 9. The CDR3 extends over 17 amino acids.

J is TRBJ1-2 and V is TRBV5-6; 9 bases are a match to TRBD1. V gave up 4 bases and J gave up 8 bases; unmatched junction bases: 12. The CDR3 is made up of 15 amino acids. Germline V gives CDR1 SGHDT, CDR2 YYEEEE. CDR3 region: CASSISRTGALGYTF. CDR3 DNA: TGTGCCAGCAGCATATCCAGGACAGGGGCCTTAGGCTACACCTTC.